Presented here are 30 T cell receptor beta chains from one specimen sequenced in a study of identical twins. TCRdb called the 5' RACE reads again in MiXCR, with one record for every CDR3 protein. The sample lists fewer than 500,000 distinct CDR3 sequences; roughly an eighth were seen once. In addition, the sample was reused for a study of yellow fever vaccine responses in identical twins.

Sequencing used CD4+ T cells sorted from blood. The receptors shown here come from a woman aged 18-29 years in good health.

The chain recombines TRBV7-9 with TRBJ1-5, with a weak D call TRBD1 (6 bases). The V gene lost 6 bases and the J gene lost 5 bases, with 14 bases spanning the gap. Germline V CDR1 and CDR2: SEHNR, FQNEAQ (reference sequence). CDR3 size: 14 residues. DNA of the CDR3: TGTGCCAGCAGTCCAAAAGGGGGTGATCAGCCCCAGCATTTT. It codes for CASSPKGGDQPQHF.

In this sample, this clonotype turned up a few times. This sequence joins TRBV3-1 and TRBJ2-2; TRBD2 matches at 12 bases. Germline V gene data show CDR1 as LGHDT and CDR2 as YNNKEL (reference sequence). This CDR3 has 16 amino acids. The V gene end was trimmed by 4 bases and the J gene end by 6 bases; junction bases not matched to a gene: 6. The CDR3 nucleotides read TGTGCCAGCAGCCGGCCTAGCGGGGGGGCGTCCGGGGAGCTGTTTTTT. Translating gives CASSRPSGGASGELFF.

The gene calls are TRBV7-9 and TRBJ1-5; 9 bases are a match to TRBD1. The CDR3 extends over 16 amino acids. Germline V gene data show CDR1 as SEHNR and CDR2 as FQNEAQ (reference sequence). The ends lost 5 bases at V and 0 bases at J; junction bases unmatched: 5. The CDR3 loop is CASSLGTGSSNQPQHF. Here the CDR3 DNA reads TGTGCCAGCAGCCTAGGGACAGGGTCTAGCAATCAGCCCCAGCATTTT.

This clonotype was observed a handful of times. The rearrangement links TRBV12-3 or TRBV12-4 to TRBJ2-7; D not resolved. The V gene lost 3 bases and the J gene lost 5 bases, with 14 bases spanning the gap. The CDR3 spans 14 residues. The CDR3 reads CASSFGRNADEQYF. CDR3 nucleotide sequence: TGTGCCAGCAGTTTCGGTAGGAATGCGGACGAGCAGTACTTC.

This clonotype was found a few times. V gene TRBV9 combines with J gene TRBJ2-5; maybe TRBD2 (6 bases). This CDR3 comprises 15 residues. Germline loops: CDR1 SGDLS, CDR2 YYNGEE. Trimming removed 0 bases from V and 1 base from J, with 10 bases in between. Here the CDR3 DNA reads TGTGCCAGCAGCGTAGCGGCGGGGACCCAAGAGACCCAGTACTTC. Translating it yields CASSVAAGTQETQYF.

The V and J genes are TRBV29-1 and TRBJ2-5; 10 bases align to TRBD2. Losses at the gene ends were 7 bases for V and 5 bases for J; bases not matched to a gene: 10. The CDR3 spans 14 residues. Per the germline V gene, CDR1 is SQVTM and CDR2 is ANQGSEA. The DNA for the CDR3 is TGCAGCGGCTTGGTGGGACTAGCGACTGAGACCCAGTACTTC. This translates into CSGLVGLATETQYF.

This CDR3 is CASSFDGLTNVLTF. The DNA for the CDR3 is TGTGCCAGCAGTTTTGACGGCCTCACCAACGTCCTGACTTTC. The chain has TRBV6-5 and TRBJ2-6, with D unresolved. The V gene's germline CDR1 is MNHEY and CDR2 SVGAGI. Trimming took off 4 bases at V and 8 bases at J, with 12 bases between the two ends. The CDR3 loop spans 14 amino acids.

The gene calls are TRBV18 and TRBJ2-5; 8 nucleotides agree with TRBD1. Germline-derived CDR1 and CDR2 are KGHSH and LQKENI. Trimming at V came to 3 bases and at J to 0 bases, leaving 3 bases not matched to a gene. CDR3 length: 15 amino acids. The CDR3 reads CASSPGQVNQETQYF. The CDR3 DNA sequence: TGTGCCAGCTCACCGGGACAGGTGAACCAAGAGACCCAGTACTTC.

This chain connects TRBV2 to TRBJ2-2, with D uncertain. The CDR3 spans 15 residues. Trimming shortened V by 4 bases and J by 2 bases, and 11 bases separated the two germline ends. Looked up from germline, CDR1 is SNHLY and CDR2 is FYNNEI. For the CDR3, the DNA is TGTGCCAGCAGTGCCCAGCAGGCAAACACCGGGGAGCTGTTTTTT. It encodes CASSAQQANTGELFF.

CDR3 sequence (DNA): TGTGCCAGATCCAGGACTGGGGGCGAGCAGTACTTC. Its protein product is CARSRTGGEQYF. The V gene is TRBV2, the J gene TRBJ2-7, with D perhaps being TRBD1 or TRBD2 (5 bases each). This CDR3 region has 12 residues. The V and J ends lost 9 bases and 6 bases respectively, with 15 bases between them. Germline loops: CDR1 SNHLY, CDR2 FYNNEI.

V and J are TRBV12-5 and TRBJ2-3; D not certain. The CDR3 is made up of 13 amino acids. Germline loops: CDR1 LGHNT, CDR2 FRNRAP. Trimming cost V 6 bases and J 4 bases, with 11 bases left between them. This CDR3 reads CASGQRRADTQYF. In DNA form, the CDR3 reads TGTGCTAGTGGCCAACGACGCGCAGATACGCAGTATTTT.

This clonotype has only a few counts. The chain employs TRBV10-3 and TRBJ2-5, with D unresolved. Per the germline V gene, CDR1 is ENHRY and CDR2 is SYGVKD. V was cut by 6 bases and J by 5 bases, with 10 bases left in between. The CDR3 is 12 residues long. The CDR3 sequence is CAISMSAETQYF. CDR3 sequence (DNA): TGTGCCATCAGCATGTCCGCCGAGACCCAGTACTTC.

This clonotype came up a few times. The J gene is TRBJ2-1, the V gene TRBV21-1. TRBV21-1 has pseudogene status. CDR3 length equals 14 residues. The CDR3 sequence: CASSKVGWRNEQFF. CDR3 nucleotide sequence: TGTGCCAGCAGCAAAGTGGGCTGGCGCAATGAGCAGTTTTTC.

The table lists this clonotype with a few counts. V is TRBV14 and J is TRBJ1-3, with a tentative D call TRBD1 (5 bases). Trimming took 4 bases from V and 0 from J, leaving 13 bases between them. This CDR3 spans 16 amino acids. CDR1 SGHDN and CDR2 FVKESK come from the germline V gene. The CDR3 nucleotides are TGTGCCAGCAGCCCCACGGGGCGCCTCTCTGGAAACACCATATATTTT. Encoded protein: CASSPTGRLSGNTIYF.

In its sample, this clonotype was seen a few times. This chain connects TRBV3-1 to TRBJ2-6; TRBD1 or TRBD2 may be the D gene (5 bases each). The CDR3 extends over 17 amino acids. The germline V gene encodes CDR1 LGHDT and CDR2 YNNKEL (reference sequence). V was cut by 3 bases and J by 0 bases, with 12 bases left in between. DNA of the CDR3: TGTGCCAGCAGCCATACGGGACGCCGCTCTGGGGCCAACGTCCTGACTTTC. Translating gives CASSHTGRRSGANVLTF.

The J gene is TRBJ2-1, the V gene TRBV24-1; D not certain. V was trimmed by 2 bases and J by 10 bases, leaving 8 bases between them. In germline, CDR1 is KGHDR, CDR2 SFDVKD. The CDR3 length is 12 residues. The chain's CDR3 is CATSDSAKEQFF. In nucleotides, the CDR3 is TGTGCCACCAGTGATTCGGCGAAGGAGCAGTTCTTC.

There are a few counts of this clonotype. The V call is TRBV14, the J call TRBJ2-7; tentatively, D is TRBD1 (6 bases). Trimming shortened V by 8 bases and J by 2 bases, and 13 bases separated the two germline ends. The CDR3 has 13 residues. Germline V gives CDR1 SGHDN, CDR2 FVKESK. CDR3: CASQRDKAYEQYF. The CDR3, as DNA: TGTGCCAGCCAACGGGACAAGGCCTACGAGCAGTACTTC.

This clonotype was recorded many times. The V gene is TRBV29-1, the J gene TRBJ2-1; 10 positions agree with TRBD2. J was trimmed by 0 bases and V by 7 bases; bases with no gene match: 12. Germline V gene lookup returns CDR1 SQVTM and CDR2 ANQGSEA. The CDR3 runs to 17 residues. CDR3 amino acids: CSARGLSSGSSYNEQFF. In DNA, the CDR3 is TGCAGCGCCCGAGGTTTGTCTAGCGGGAGCTCCTACAATGAGCAGTTCTTC.

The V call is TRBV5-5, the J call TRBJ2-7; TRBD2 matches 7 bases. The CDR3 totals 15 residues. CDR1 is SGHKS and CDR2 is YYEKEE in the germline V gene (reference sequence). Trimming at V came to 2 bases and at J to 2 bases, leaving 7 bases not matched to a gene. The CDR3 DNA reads TGTGCCAGCAGCTTTTCTAGCGGACGCACCTACGAGCAGTACTTC. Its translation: CASSFSSGRTYEQYF.

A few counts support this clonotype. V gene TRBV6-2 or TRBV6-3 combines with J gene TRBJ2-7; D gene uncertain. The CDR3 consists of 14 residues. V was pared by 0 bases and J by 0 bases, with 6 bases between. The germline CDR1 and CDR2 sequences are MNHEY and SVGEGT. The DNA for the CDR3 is TGTGCCAGCAGTTACTCCCATGACTCCTACGAGCAGTACTTC. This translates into CASSYSHDSYEQYF.

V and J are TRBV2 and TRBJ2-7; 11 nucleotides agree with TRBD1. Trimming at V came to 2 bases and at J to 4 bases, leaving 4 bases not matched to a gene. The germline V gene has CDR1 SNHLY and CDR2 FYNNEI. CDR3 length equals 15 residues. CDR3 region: CASSESGTGGYEQYF. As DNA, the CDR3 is TGTGCCAGCAGTGAATCAGGGACAGGGGGGTACGAGCAGTACTTC. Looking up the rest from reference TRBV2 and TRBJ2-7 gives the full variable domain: EPEVTQTPSHQVTQMGQEVILRCVPISNHLYFYWYRQILGQKVEFLVSFYNNEISEKSEIFDDQFSVERPDGSNFTLKIRSTKLEDSAMYFCASSESGTGGYEQYFGPGTRLTVT.

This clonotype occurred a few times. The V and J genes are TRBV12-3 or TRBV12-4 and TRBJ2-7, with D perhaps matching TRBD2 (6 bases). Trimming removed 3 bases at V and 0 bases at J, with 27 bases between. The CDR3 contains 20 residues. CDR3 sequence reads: CASSLRVPGLRVDTSYEQYF. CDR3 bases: TGTGCCAGCAGTTTGAGAGTGCCGGGACTCCGTGTCGATACCTCCTACGAGCAGTACTTC.

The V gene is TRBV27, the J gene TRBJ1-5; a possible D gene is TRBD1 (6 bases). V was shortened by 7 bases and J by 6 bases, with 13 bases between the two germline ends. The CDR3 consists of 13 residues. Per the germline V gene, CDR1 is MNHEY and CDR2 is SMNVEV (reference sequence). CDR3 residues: CASTGEFGQPQHF. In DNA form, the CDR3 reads TGTGCCAGCACAGGGGAGTTTGGTCAGCCCCAGCATTTT.

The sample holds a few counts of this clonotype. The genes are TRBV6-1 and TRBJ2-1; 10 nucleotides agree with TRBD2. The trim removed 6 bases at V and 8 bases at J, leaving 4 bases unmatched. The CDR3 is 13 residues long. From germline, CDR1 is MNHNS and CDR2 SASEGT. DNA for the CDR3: TGTGCCAGCAGAAGTAGCGGGAGGTATGAGCAGTTCTTC. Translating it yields CASRSSGRYEQFF.

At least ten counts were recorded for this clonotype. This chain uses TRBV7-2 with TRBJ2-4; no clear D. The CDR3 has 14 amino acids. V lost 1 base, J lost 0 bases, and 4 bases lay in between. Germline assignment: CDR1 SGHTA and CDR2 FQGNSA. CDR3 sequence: CASSLDGAKNIQYF. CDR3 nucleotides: TGTGCCAGCAGCTTAGACGGAGCCAAAAACATTCAGTACTTC.

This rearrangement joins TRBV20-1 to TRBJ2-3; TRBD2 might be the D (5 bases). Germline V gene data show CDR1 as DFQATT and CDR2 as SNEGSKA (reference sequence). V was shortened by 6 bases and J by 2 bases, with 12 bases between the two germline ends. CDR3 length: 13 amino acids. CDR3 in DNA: TGCAGTGCGGAACGGGGTGACACAGATACGCAGTATTTT. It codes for CSAERGDTDTQYF.

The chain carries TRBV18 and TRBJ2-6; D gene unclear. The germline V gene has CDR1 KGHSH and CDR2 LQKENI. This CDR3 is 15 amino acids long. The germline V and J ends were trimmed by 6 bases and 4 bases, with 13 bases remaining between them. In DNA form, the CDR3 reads TGTGCCAGCTCCCGACGAGGCACCGGGGCCAACGTCCTGACTTTC. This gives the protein CASSRRGTGANVLTF.

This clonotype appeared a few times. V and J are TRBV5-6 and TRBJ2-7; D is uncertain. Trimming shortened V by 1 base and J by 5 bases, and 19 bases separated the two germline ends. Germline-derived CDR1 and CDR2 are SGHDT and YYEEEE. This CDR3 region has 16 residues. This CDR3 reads CASSLIGDKVGNEQYF. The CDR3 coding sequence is TGTGCCAGCAGCTTGATAGGAGATAAGGTGGGGAACGAGCAGTACTTC. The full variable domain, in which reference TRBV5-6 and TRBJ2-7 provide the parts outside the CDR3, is DAGVTQSPTHLIKTRGQQVTLRCSPKSGHDTVSWYQQALGQGPQFIFQYYEEEERQRGNFPDRFSGHQFPNYSSELNVNALLLGDSALYLCASSLIGDKVGNEQYFGPGTRLTVT.

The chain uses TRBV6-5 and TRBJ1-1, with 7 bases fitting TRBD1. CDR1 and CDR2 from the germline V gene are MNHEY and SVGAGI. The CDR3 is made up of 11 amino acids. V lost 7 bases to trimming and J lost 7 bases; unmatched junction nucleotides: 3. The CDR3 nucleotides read TGTGCCAGCACCGGGACAGATGAAGCTTTCTTT. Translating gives CASTGTDEAFF.

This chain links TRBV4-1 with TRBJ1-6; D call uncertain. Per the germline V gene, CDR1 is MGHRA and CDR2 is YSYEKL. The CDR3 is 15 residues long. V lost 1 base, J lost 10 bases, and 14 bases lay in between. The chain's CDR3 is CASSQADPRSSPLHF. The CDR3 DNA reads TGCGCCAGCAGCCAAGCCGATCCCCGATCCTCACCCCTCCACTTT.